This TCR beta chain was sequenced for a study of Graves' ophthalmopathy and Graves' hyperthyroidism. At least ten counts were recorded for this clonotype. Researchers took RNA transcripts and amplified TCR beta CDR3 regions from them. HTBI-primed first-round RT-PCR preceded second-round multiplex PCR. TCRdb re-derived calls from the multiplex PCR reads in MiXCR, one entry per CDR3 protein. This sample carries about 620,000 distinct CDR3 sequences, about 20% of them seen once, and the ten largest clones take approximately 7%. This clonotype was obtained from a young woman with stable Graves' hyperthyroidism. Some clones in this sample may be carry-over from other donors' samples. Sequencing was done on a sample of peripheral blood.

The CDR3: CAISEGQGAGQPQHF. The CDR3 bases are TGTGCCATCAGTGAGGGCCAGGGGGCTGGTCAGCCCCAGCATTTT. The chain couples TRBV10-3 to TRBJ1-5; 8 nucleotides align to TRBD1. The length of the CDR3 is 15 residues. The V and J ends lost 2 bases and 6 bases, in that order; junction bases with no gene match: 6. From germline, CDR1 is ENHRY and CDR2 SYGVKD.